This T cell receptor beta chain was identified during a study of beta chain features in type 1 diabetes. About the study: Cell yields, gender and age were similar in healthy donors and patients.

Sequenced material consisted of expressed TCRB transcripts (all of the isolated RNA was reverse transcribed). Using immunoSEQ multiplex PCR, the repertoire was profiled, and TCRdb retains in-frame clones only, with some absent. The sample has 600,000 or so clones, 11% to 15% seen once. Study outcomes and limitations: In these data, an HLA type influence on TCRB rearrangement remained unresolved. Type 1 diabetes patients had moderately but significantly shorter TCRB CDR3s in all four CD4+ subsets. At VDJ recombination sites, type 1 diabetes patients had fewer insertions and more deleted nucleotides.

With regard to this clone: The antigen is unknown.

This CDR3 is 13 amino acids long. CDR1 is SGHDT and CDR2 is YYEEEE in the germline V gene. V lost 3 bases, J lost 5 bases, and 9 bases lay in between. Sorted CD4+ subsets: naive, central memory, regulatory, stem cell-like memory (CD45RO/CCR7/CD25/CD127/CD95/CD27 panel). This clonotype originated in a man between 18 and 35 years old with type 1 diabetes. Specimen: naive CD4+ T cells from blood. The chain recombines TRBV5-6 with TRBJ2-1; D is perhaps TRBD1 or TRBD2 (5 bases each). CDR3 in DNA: TGTGCCAGCAGCTGGGACGGTAACAATGAGCAGTTCTTC. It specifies CASSWDGNNEQFF.